The TCR beta chain under discussion was sequenced for a study of cytomegalovirus exposure and HLA in healthy donors. The PCR employed 60 Vbeta primers together with 13 Jbeta primers. Sequencing was performed with immunoSEQ multiplex PCR; in TCRdb, only in-frame clones are kept and a portion is missing. The sample carries 95,000 to 150,000 clones, about 80% recorded once. The length of the CDR3 is 15 residues. The germline V gene encodes CDR1 SQVTM and CDR2 ANQGSEA. Trimming stripped 7 bases from V and 2 bases from J, with 21 bases between. Source material: PBMCs. V usage is TRBV29-1 and J usage is TRBJ2-7; D might be TRBD2 (6 bases). The sequence was collected from a man between 60 and 75 years old in good health and CMV-seropositive. The CDR3, as DNA: TGCAGCGCCCAGACCCTCGGCGCGGGACCCTACGAGCAGTACTTC. Its translation: CSAQTLGAGPYEQYF.